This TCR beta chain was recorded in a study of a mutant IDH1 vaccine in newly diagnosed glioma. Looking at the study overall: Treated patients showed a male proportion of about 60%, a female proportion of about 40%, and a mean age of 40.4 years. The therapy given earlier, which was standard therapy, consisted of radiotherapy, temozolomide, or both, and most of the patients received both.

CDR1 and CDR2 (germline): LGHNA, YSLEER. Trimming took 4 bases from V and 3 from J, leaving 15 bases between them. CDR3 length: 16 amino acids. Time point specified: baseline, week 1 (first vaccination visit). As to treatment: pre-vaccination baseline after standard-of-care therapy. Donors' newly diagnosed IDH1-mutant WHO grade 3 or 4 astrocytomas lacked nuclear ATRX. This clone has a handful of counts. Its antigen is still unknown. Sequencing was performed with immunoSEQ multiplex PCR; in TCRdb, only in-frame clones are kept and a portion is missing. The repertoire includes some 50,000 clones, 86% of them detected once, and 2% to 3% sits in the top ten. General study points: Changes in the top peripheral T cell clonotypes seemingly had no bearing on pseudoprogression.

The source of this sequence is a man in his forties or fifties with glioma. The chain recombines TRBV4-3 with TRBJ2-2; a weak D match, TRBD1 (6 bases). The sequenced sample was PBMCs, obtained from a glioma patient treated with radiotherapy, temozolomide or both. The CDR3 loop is CASSLDWGRHTGELFF. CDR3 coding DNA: TGCGCCAGCAGCCTAGATTGGGGGCGCCACACCGGGGAGCTGTTTTTT.